This entry describes one T cell receptor beta chain. Its matching antigen is unknown. 13 Jbeta primers and 60 Vbeta primers were used for the PCR. The method was immunoSEQ multiplex PCR; TCRdb's version includes in-frame clones alone and lacks a portion of them. Among about 110,000 clones listed, under 70% were seen once. The V and J ends lost 4 bases and 5 bases respectively, with 11 bases between them. Germline V gene lookup returns CDR1 SQVTM and CDR2 ANQGSEA. The CDR3 sequence is 12 residues long. The data belong to a study of cytomegalovirus exposure and HLA in healthy donors. Study results and caveats: One later analysis reportedly identified an Asian-associated ancestry cluster that showed fewer N-insertions than the roughly 600-donor mean. A later analysis associated some 16,000 TCR beta sequences with HLA alleles at a 0.05 false discovery rate. The study put some 160 TCR beta chains on its list as cytomegalovirus-associated.

The origin of this receptor is a young man in good health and CMV-seropositive. The specimen sequenced was PBMCs. The chain couples TRBV29-1 to TRBJ1-2; the D gene is possibly TRBD1 (6 bases). The CDR3 coding sequence is TGCAGCGTTGGGTCAGGGGAATATGGCTACACCTTC. It is translated as CSVGSGEYGYTF.